The following is a TCR beta chain sequence with its context. This record comes from a study of blood T cell repertoires in COVID-19. The protocol was immunoSEQ multiplex PCR, while the TCRdb copy is restricted to in-frame clones and leaves out a portion. The table includes about 140,000 clones, approximately 85% detected once. Specimen: peripheral blood. This receptor was obtained from a woman over 75 with acute or convalescent COVID-19.

CDR3 sequence reads: CAISSRTSTGNTIYF. The DNA for the CDR3 is TGTGCCATCAGTAGCCGGACATCGACTGGAAACACCATATATTTT. The rearrangement uses TRBV10-3 and TRBJ1-3, with D possibly being TRBD1 (5 bases). The germline V and J ends were trimmed by 5 bases and 2 bases, with 13 bases remaining between them. Germline assignment: CDR1 ENHRY and CDR2 SYGVKD. The CDR3 spans 15 residues.